The 30 T cell receptor beta chains below were found in one sample sequenced in a study of blood T cells in healthy people across ages. The authors ran a second PCR of about 7 to 11 cycles using a sample-barcoded 5' primer and a J-beta primer mix. Each CDR3 protein gets one entry after TCRdb re-called the 5' RACE reads with MiXCR. The sample has approximately 850,000 distinct CDR3 sequences, roughly 50% seen once; the top ten hold 20% to 25%. The sequenced sample consisted of blood. The receptor set was obtained from a man younger than 40 in good health.

J is TRBJ1-2 and V is TRBV11-2; the D gene is possibly TRBD1 (5 bases). CDR1 is SGHAT and CDR2 is FQNNGV in the germline V gene. The CDR3 is made up of 14 amino acids. With 5 bases removed from V and 6 bases from J, the gap between germline ends came to 16 bases. The CDR3 sequence is CASSPPGPSNGYTF. DNA of the CDR3: TGTGCCAGCAGCCCCCCGGGACCCTCCAATGGCTACACCTTC. Full variable domain (missing parts from reference TRBV11-2 and TRBJ1-2): EAGVAQSPRYKIIEKRQSVAFWCNPISGHATLYWYQQILGQGPKLLIQFQNNGVVDDSQLPKDRFSAERLKGVDSTLKIQPAKLEDSAVYLCASSPPGPSNGYTFGSGTRLTVV.

The chain links TRBV20-1 to TRBJ2-1; TRBD2 matches 9 bases. CDR3 length: 14 amino acids. V trimming: 5 bases; J trimming: 7 bases; junction bases outside the gene matches: 9. Germline CDR1 reads DFQATT; CDR2 reads SNEGSKA (reference sequence). CDR3 DNA: TGCAGTGCTGTGCCAAGGACTAGCGCTAATGAGCAGTTCTTC. Translating gives CSAVPRTSANEQFF.

The count of this clonotype is one. The rearrangement links TRBV3-1 to TRBJ1-4; no clear D gene. The germline V and J ends were trimmed by 3 bases and 6 bases, with 14 bases remaining between them. CDR1 is LGHDT, CDR2 YNNKEL, per germline (reference sequence). There are 15 residues in the CDR3. The CDR3 nucleotides are TGTGCCAGCAGCCACCGGGGAGGGAATGATGAAAAACTGTTTTTT. It yields the protein CASSHRGGNDEKLFF.

The gene calls are TRBV4-3 and TRBJ2-5, with 8 bases aligning to TRBD2. The J call may be incorrect, as the DNA end agrees better with TRBJ2-7. The germline V gene encodes CDR1 LGHNA and CDR2 YSLEER. The CDR3 runs to 16 residues. In nucleotides, the CDR3 is TGCGCCAGCAGCCAAGATGGGGGCGGGGGGCAATACGAGCAGTACTTC. This encodes CASSQDGGGGQYEQYF.

The V and J genes are TRBV24-1 and TRBJ1-1, with D possibly TRBD1 on 6 matching bases. The germline CDR1 and CDR2 sequences are KGHDR and SFDVKD. This CDR3 has 13 residues. The V end was cut by 4 bases, the J end by 5 bases, with 10 bases between. The CDR3 is CATSDQQGTEAFF. The CDR3 coding sequence is TGTGCCACCAGTGACCAACAGGGTACTGAAGCTTTCTTT.

The chain employs TRBV4-3 and TRBJ2-3; TRBD2 matches at 11 bases. Looked up from germline, CDR1 is LGHNA and CDR2 is YSLEER. This CDR3 has 18 amino acids. J gave up 2 bases and V 5 bases, and 12 bases lay outside the gene matches. The CDR3 sequence is CASSSRGGLAVFTDTQYF. The CDR3 region has the DNA TGCGCCAGCAGCTCCCGGGGGGGACTAGCGGTCTTCACAGATACGCAGTATTTT.

The table lists this clonotype with a few counts. V usage is TRBV20-1 and J usage is TRBJ2-5; the D call may be TRBD1 or TRBD2 (5 bases each). The J call may be faulty, since TRBJ2-7 better matches the DNA end. Germline values: CDR1 DFQATT, CDR2 SNEGSKA (reference sequence). The CDR3 consists of 11 residues. CDR3 nucleotides: TGCAGTGCTGCCGGGGCTCGCGAGCAGTACTTC. Its translation is CSAAGAREQYF.

The chain is built from TRBV6-1 and TRBJ2-1, with TRBD1 as a possible D gene (6 bases). CDR1 and CDR2 from the germline V gene are MNHNS and SASEGT. Trimming removed 6 bases at V and 8 bases at J, with 20 bases between. This CDR3 is built from 15 residues. The CDR3 DNA reads as TGTGCCAGCAGCGACCGGACAGATGGACACGATGAGCAGTTCTTC. It is translated as CASSDRTDGHDEQFF.

The rearrangement links TRBV7-2 to TRBJ2-4; 13 bases match TRBD2. The J call may be mistaken, given a closer DNA end match to TRBJ2-7. This CDR3 is built from 15 residues. Germline V CDR1 and CDR2: SGHTA, FQGNSA. CDR3 region: CASSSRTSGSNEQYF. CDR3 nucleotides: TGTGCCAGCAGTTCCCGGACTAGCGGGAGTAACGAGCAGTACTTC.

This clonotype was observed a few times. The chain combines TRBV29-1 with TRBJ1-2; no reliable D call. The CDR3 is 13 amino acids. Germline CDR1 reads SQVTM; CDR2 reads ANQGSEA. V was pared by 7 bases and J by 2 bases, with 14 bases between. The CDR3 DNA sequence: TGCAGCGCCGGGGTCGGGCCGAACTATGGCTACACCTTC. Translating it yields CSAGVGPNYGYTF.

The chain employs TRBV29-1 and TRBJ2-2; 11 nucleotides line up with TRBD2. V lost 2 bases, J lost 3 bases, and 8 bases stayed unmatched. This CDR3 region has 17 residues. Germline-derived CDR1 and CDR2 are SQVTM and ANQGSEA. The CDR3 coding sequence is TGCAGCGTTGAAATGCGGCTAGCGGGGGGCCACACCGGGGAGCTGTTTTTT. Protein: CSVEMRLAGGHTGELFF.

This clonotype was seen a handful of times. V gene TRBV6-6 combines with J gene TRBJ2-5; D uncertain. CDR1 MNHNY and CDR2 SVGAGI come from the germline V gene (reference sequence). CDR3 length equals 15 residues. V was shortened by 6 bases and J by 5 bases, with 19 bases between the two germline ends. In DNA form, the CDR3 reads TGTGCCAGCAGCATCGATAATGGCCTATTCGAGACCCAGTACTTC. Its protein is CASSIDNGLFETQYF.

In its sample, this clonotype was seen a few times. The DNA for the CDR3 is TGTGCCAGCAGGAGACTAGCGGGAGAAGATACGCAGTATTTT. This encodes CASRRLAGEDTQYF. The chain links TRBV4-2 to TRBJ2-3; 12 nucleotides match TRBD2. Germline CDR1 reads LGHNA; CDR2 reads YNFKEQ. Trimming cost V 6 bases and J 5 bases; bases outside gene matches: 3. The CDR3 runs 14 residues.

J is TRBJ2-3 and V is TRBV3-1, with D tentatively TRBD2 (6 bases). Per the germline V gene, CDR1 is LGHDT and CDR2 is YNNKEL (reference sequence). The CDR3 contains 14 residues. V was trimmed by 0 bases and J by 5 bases, leaving 9 bases between them. In nucleotides, the CDR3 is TGTGCCAGCAGCCAAGATCTGGAGGGAGATACGCAGTATTTT. Its translation: CASSQDLEGDTQYF.

This clonotype was picked up a small number of times. In DNA, the CDR3 is TGTGCCAGCAGGCCGCCAGGGGGATCCAATGAGCAGTTCTTC. It yields the protein CASRPPGGSNEQFF. This rearrangement joins TRBV6-2 or TRBV6-3 to TRBJ2-1; 7 bases align to TRBD1. V shed 6 bases, J shed 6 bases, and the junction held 8 bases outside the gene matches. From germline, CDR1 is MNHEY and CDR2 SVGEGT. The CDR3 is made up of 14 amino acids.

The V and J genes are TRBV28 and TRBJ1-5; weak D call: TRBD1 (5 bases). V was clipped by 11 bases and J by 7 bases, with 21 bases between them. Germline V lookup: CDR1 MDHEN, CDR2 SYDVKM. The CDR3 has 14 residues. CDR3 amino acids: CAGSLGGTRQPQHF. Written as DNA, the CDR3 is TGTGCCGGCTCCTTGGGGGGTACTAGGCAGCCCCAGCATTTT.

On this clonotype itself: This may be a read error, as it is one base from a much larger clone. The chain has TRBV2 and TRBJ2-1; D remains ambiguous. The DNA end favors TRBJ2-7, so the J call may be wrong. Germline V gene sequence: CDR1 SNHLY, CDR2 FYNNEI. The CDR3 totals 16 residues. CDR3 sequence reads: CASTLERPSAYNEQYF. CDR3 nucleotide sequence: TGTGCCAGCACTCTAGAGCGACCCTCTGCCTACAATGAGCAGTACTTC.

The chain joins TRBV18 to TRBJ2-7; D could derive from TRBD1 or TRBD2 (6 bases each). The length of the CDR3 is 15 residues. Trimming cost V 3 bases and J 4 bases, with 16 bases left between them. Germline assignment: CDR1 KGHSH and CDR2 LQKENI. Here the CDR3 reads CASSPWAGEDYEQYF. CDR3 coding DNA: TGTGCCAGCTCACCTTGGGCAGGGGAGGATTACGAGCAGTACTTC.

Comment on this clonotype: One end of the junction is discordant with germline, which a read error may explain. The chain carries TRBV10-3 and TRBJ2-1, with D uncertain. CDR1 is ENHRY and CDR2 is SYGVKD in the germline V gene. This CDR3 has 17 residues. For the CDR3, the DNA is TGTGCCATCAGGTTAACCTCAGGTAGCTCACTCTACGATGAGCAGTTCTTC. It translates to CAIRLTSGSSLYDEQFF.

J is TRBJ2-3 and V is TRBV18; D may be TRBD1 or TRBD2 (6 bases each). This CDR3 has 18 residues. The V end was cut by 2 bases, the J end by 0 bases, with 18 bases between. The germline CDR1 and CDR2 sequences are KGHSH and LQKENI. This chain's CDR3 is CASSPTGEQGSSTDTQYF. The CDR3 DNA reads TGTGCCAGCTCACCAACGGGGGAACAGGGTTCTAGCACAGATACGCAGTATTTT.

This CDR3 is CASSVGGYSGELFF. CDR3 nucleotides: TGTGCCAGCAGCGTAGGGGGTTACTCCGGGGAGCTGTTTTTT. The V call is TRBV9, the J call TRBJ2-2, with D uncertain. Germline V lookup: CDR1 SGDLS, CDR2 YYNGEE. The V end lost 0 bases, the J end lost 6 bases, and 9 bases lay between the germline ends. The CDR3 is made up of 14 amino acids.

The J gene is TRBJ2-7, the V gene TRBV30, with no clear D. CDR1 is GTSNPN and CDR2 is SVGIG in the germline V gene (reference sequence). The V end was cut by 0 bases, the J end by 5 bases, with 5 bases between. This CDR3 region has 11 residues. The CDR3 DNA is TGTGCCTGGAGTGTATCCCACGAGCAGTACTTC. The encoded protein is CAWSVSHEQYF.

The chain is built from TRBV3-1 and TRBJ2-7; D possibly corresponds to TRBD1 (6 bases). This CDR3 has 15 amino acids. The ends were cut back, 4 bases at V and 4 bases at J, with 17 bases in the middle. Germline values: CDR1 LGHDT, CDR2 YNNKEL (reference sequence). CDR3 DNA: TGTGCCAGCAGCCCGGGGCAGGGGAGTTTTTACGAGCAGTACTTC. Its protein product is CASSPGQGSFYEQYF.

The J gene is TRBJ2-1, the V gene TRBV20-1, with 11 nucleotides matching TRBD2. Per the germline V gene, CDR1 is DFQATT and CDR2 is SNEGSKA (reference sequence). This CDR3 comprises 15 residues. V lost 5 bases, J lost 3 bases, and 6 bases stayed unmatched. The CDR3 DNA reads as TGCAGTGCTGTAGCGGGAGGGCCCCGCTACAATGAGCAGTTCTTC. Its translation: CSAVAGGPRYNEQFF.

J is TRBJ1-2 and V is TRBV6-5; 7 positions agree with TRBD1. V lost 5 bases to trimming and J lost 5 bases; unmatched junction nucleotides: 11. CDR3 length: 15 amino acids. Germline V gene lookup returns CDR1 MNHEY and CDR2 SVGAGI. Written as DNA, the CDR3 is TGTGCCAGCAGTCCCTCCGGGACAGTCGAGTATGGCTACACCTTC. Protein sequence: CASSPSGTVEYGYTF.

The chain carries TRBV6-6 and TRBJ1-2; 7 nucleotides line up with TRBD1. The V gene's germline CDR1 is MNHNY and CDR2 SVGAGI (reference sequence). This CDR3 is 14 amino acids long. Trimming took 7 bases from V and 4 from J; bases not matched to a gene: 9. CDR3 amino acids: CASNRDREVYGYTF. The CDR3 nucleotides are TGTGCCAGCAACCGAGACAGGGAGGTCTATGGCTACACCTTC.

The V and J genes are TRBV7-9 and TRBJ2-4, with 7 bases aligning to TRBD1. The better agreement between TRBJ2-7 and the DNA end casts doubt on the J call. Germline V gene data show CDR1 as SEHNR and CDR2 as FQNEAQ (reference sequence). The CDR3 is made up of 15 amino acids. CDR3 sequence (DNA): TGTGCCAGCAGCTTAGTGGTAGGGGGCGCGTACGAGCAGTACTTC. Translation gives CASSLVVGGAYEQYF.

This clonotype was observed a handful of times. The chain employs TRBV29-1 and TRBJ2-1; tentatively, D is TRBD2 (7 bases). The germline gives CDR1 SQVTM, CDR2 ANQGSEA. V was pared by 6 bases and J by 7 bases, with 25 bases between. This CDR3 is 16 amino acids long. The CDR3 loop reads CSVVGTNAGASNEQFF. The CDR3 DNA follows: TGCAGCGTGGTCGGGACAAACGCGGGGGCAAGTAATGAGCAGTTCTTC.

The chain joins TRBV6-2 or TRBV6-3 to TRBJ2-1; D perhaps matches TRBD1 (5 bases). This CDR3 has 12 amino acids. Germline V lookup: CDR1 MNHEY, CDR2 SVGEGT. V gave up 3 bases and J gave up 10 bases, with 10 bases separating them. The CDR3 bases are TGTGCCAGCAGTTATCAGGGCTACGAGCAGTTCTTC. This gives the protein CASSYQGYEQFF.

The chain couples TRBV9 to TRBJ2-1, with TRBD2 identical over 10 bases. Matching the DNA end better, TRBJ2-7 makes the J call doubtful. CDR1 is SGDLS and CDR2 is YYNGEE in the germline V gene. The CDR3 length is 15 residues. The CDR3 DNA is TGTGCCAGCAGCGCCACTAGCGGGATTTACAATGAGCAGTACTTC. It specifies CASSATSGIYNEQYF.